This T cell receptor (beta chain) emerged from a study of blood T cell repertoires in COVID-19. Study at large: Samples came from the United States, Italy and Spain, spanning acute and convalescent COVID-19.

Per the original methods: For nucleated cells, counts were estimated from reference gene primer amplification. Data came from immunoSEQ multiplex PCR; TCRdb stores just in-frame clones and leaves some out. D and trimming come from the DNA, and the V and J calls and clone size come from that table. The data show under 300,000 clones, 80% to 90% seen once. The ends lost 5 bases at V and 6 bases at J; junction bases unmatched: 5. The CDR3 contains 13 residues. The germline V gene encodes CDR1 MNHNY and CDR2 SVGAGI (reference sequence). One Seattle source followed patients from active infection through their disease course.

This receptor was identified in a woman aged 65 to 85 with COVID-19, enrolled during active disease. Sequenced material: peripheral blood. This chain links TRBV6-6 with TRBJ1-2, with 8 bases that match TRBD1. The CDR3 nucleotides are TGTGCCAGCAGTGGAGGACAGGGCGATGGCTACACCTTC. Translating gives CASSGGQGDGYTF.